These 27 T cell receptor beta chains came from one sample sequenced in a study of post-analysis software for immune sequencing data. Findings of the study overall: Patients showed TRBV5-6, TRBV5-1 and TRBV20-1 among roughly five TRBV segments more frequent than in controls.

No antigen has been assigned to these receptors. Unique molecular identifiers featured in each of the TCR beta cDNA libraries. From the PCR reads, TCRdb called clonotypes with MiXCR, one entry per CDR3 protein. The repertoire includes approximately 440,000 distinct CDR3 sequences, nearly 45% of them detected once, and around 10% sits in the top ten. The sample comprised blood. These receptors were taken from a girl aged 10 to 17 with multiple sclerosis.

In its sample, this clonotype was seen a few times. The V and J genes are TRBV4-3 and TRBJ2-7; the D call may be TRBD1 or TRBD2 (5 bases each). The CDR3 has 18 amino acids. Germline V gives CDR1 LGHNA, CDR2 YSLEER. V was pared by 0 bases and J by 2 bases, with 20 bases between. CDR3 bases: TGCGCCAGCAGCCAAGATTCCACTCAGGGAGTTTATCCCTACGAGCAGTACTTC. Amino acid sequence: CASSQDSTQGVYPYEQYF.

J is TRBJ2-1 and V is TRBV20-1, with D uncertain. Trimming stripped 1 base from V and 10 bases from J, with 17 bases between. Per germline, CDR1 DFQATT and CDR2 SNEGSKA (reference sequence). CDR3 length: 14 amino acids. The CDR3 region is CSARGLGISVEQFF. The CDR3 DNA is TGCAGTGCTAGAGGGTTAGGAATTTCAGTCGAGCAGTTCTTC.

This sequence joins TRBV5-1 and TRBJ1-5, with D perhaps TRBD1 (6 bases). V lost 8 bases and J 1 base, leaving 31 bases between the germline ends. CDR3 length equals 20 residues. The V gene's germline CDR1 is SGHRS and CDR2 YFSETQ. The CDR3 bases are TGCGCCAGTAAAGGTACGCTTTCATCCGAGACAGGAATCAGCAATCAGCCCCAGCATTTT. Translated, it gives CASKGTLSSETGISNQPQHF. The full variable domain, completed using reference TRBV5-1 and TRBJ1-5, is KAGVTQTPRYLIKTRGQQVTLSCSPISGHRSVSWYQQTPGQGLQFLFEYFSETQRNKGNFPGRFSGRQFSNSRSEMNVSTLELGDSALYLCASKGTLSSETGISNQPQHFGDGTRLSIL.

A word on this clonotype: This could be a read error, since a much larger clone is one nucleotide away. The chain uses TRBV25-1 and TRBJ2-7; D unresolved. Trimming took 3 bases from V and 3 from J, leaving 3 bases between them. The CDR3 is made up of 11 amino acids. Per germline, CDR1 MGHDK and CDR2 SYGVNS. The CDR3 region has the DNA TGTGCCAGCAGTGACCTCTACGAGCAGTACTTC. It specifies CASSDLYEQYF.

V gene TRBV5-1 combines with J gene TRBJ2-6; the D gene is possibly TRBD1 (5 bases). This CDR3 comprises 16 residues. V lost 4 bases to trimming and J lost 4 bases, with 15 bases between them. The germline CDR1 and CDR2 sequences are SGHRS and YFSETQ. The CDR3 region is CASSTAGAPGANVLTF. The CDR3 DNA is TGCGCCAGCAGCACCGCTGGGGCGCCGGGGGCCAACGTCCTGACTTTC.

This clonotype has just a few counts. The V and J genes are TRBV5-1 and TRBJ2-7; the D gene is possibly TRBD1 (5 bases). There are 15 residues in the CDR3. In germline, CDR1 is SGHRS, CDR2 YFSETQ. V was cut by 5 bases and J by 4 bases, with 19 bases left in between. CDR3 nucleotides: TGCGCCAGCAGGCCCTACGAAGACAGATCTTACGAGCAGTACTTC. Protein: CASRPYEDRSYEQYF.

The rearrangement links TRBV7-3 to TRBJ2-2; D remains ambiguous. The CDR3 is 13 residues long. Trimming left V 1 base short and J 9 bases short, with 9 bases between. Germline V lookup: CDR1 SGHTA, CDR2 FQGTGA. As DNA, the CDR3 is TGTGCCAGCAGCTTAAAGGCAGGAAGGGAGCTGTTTTTT. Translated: CASSLKAGRELFF.

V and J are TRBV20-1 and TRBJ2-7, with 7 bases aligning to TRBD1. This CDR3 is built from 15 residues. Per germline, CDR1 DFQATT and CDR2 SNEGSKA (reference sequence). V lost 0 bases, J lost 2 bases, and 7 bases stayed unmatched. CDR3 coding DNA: TGCAGTGCTAGAGATGGACAGGCAGGGACCTACGAGCAGTACTTC. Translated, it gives CSARDGQAGTYEQYF.

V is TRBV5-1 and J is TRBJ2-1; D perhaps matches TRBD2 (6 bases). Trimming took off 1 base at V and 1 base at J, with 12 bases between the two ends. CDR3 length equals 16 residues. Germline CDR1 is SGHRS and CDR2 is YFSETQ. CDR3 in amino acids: CASSLQAGRSYNEQFF. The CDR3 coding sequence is TGCGCCAGCAGCTTGCAGGCGGGAAGATCCTACAATGAGCAGTTCTTC.

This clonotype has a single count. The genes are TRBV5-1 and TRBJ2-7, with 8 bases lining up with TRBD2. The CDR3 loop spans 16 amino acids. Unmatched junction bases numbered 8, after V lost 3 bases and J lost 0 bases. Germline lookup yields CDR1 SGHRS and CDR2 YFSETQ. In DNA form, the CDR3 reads TGCGCCAGCAGCTCGAAAAGGACTAGCAACTCCTACGAGCAGTACTTC. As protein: CASSSKRTSNSYEQYF.

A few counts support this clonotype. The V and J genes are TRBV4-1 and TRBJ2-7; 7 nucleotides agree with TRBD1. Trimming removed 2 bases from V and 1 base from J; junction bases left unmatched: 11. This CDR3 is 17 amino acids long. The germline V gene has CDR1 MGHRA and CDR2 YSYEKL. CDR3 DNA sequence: TGCGCCAGCAGCCAACTCGGGGATCGGACAGGTTCCTACGAGCAGTACTTC. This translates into CASSQLGDRTGSYEQYF.

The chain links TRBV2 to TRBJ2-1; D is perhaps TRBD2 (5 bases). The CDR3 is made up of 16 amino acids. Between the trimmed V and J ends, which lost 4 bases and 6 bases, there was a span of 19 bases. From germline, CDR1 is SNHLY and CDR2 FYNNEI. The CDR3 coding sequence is TGTGCCAGCAGTGGGAAGGGTTGGGAGAGTATCAATGAGCAGTTCTTC. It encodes CASSGKGWESINEQFF. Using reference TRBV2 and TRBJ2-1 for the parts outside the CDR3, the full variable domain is EPEVTQTPSHQVTQMGQEVILRCVPISNHLYFYWYRQILGQKVEFLVSFYNNEISEKSEIFDDQFSVERPDGSNFTLKIRSTKLEDSAMYFCASSGKGWESINEQFFGPGTRLTVL.

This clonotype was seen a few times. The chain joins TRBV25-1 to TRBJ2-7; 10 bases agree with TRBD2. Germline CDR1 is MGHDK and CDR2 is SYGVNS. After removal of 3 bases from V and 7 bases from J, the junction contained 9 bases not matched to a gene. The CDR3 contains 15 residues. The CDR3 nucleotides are TGTGCCAGCAGTGACGGGCTAGCGGGAGCTCGGGAGCAGTACTTC. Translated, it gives CASSDGLAGAREQYF.

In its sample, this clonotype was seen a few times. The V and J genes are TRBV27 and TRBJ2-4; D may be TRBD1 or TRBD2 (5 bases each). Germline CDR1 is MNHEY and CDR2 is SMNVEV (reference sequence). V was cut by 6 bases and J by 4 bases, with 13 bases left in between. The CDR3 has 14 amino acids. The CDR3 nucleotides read TGTGCCAGCAGACCTGAGGGGCCTAAAAACATTCAGTACTTC. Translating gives CASRPEGPKNIQYF.

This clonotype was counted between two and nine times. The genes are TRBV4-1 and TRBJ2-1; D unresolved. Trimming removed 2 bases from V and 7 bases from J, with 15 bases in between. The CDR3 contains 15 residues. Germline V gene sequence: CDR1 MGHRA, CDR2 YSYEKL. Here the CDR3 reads CASSQSPSAPNEQFF. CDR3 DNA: TGCGCCAGCAGCCAAAGCCCTTCGGCCCCGAATGAGCAGTTCTTC.

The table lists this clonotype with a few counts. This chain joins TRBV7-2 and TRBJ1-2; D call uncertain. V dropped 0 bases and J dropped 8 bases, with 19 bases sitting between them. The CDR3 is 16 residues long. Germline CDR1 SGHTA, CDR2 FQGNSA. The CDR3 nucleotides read TGTGCCAGCAGCTTAGCTCTTTTTCGTCACGAGGGAGGCTACACCTTC. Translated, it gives CASSLALFRHEGGYTF. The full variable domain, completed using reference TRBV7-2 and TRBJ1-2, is GAGVSQSPSNKVTEKGKDVELRCDPISGHTALYWYRQSLGQGLEFLIYFQGNSAPDKSGLPSDRFSAERTGGSVSTLTIQRTQQEDSAVYLCASSLALFRHEGGYTFGSGTRLTVV.

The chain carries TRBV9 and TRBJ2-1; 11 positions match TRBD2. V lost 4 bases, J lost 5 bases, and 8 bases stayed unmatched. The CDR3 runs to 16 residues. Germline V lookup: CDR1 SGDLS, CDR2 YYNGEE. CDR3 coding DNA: TGTGCCAGCAGCCCCCGACTAGCGGGACTCGACAATGAGCAGTTCTTC. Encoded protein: CASSPRLAGLDNEQFF. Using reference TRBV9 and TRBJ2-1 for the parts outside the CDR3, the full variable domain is DSGVTQTPKHLITATGQRVTLRCSPRSGDLSVYWYQQSLDQGLQFLIQYYNGEERAKGNILERFSAQQFPDLHSELNLSSLELGDSALYFCASSPRLAGLDNEQFFGPGTRLTVL.

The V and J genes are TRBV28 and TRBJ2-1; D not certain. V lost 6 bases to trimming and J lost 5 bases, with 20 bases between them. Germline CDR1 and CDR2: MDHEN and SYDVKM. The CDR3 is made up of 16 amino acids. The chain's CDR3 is CASSPLQVVQNNEQFF. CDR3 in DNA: TGTGCCAGCAGCCCTCTGCAGGTAGTCCAAAACAATGAGCAGTTCTTC.

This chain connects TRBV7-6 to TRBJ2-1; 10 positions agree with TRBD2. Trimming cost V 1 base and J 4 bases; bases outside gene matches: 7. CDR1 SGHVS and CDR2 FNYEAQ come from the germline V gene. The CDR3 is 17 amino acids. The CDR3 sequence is CASSLDLAGARYNEQFF. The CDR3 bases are TGTGCCAGCAGCTTAGACCTAGCGGGAGCGCGTTACAATGAGCAGTTCTTC.

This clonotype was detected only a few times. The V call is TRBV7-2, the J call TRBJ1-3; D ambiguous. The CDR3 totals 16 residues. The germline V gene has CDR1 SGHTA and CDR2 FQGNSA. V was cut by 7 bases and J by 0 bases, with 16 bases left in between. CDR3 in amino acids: CASNPYGPSSGNTIYF. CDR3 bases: TGTGCCAGCAACCCTTATGGGCCTAGCTCTGGAAACACCATATATTTT.

The CDR3 reads CASRKLAGVGDTQYF. DNA for the CDR3: TGTGCCAGCAGAAAACTAGCGGGAGTAGGCGATACGCAGTATTTT. The chain combines TRBV27 with TRBJ2-3; TRBD2 agrees at 11 bases. Per germline, CDR1 MNHEY and CDR2 SMNVEV (reference sequence). This CDR3 spans 15 amino acids. Trimming removed 6 bases from V and 6 bases from J; junction bases left unmatched: 8.

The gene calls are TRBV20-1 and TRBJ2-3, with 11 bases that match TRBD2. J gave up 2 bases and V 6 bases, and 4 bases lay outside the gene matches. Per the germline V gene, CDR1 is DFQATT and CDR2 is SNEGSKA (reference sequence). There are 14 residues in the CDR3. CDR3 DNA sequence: TGCAGTGCCCGTAGCGGGAGGGACACAGATACGCAGTATTTT. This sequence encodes CSARSGRDTDTQYF.

DNA of the CDR3: TGCGCCAGCAGCCAAGGAATTCTGGTTGGAGTCATGAACACTGAAGCTTTCTTT. Amino acids: CASSQGILVGVMNTEAFF. The chain has TRBV4-1 and TRBJ1-1; D unclear. V was clipped by 1 base and J by 0 bases, with 18 bases between them. This CDR3 has 18 residues. The V gene's germline CDR1 is MGHRA and CDR2 YSYEKL.

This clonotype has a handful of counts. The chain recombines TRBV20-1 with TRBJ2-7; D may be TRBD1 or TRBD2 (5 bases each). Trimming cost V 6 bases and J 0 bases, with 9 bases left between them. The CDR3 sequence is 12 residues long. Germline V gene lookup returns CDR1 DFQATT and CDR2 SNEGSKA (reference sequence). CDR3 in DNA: TGCAGTGCCGGGGACCGCTCCTACGAGCAGTACTTC. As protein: CSAGDRSYEQYF.

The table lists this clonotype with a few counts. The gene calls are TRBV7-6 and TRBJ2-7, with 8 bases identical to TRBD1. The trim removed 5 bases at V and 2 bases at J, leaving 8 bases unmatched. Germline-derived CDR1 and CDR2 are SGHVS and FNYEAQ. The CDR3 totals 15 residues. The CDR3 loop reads CASSASGTGTYEQYF. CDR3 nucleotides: TGTGCCAGCAGCGCTTCCGGGACAGGAACCTACGAGCAGTACTTC.

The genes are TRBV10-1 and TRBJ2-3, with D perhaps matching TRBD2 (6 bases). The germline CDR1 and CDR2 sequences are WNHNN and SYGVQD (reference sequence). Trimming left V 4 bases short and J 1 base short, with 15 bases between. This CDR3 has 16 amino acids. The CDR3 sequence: CASSGVAGLGTDTQYF. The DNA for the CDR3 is TGCGCCAGCAGTGGGGTTGCGGGGTTGGGCACAGATACGCAGTATTTT.

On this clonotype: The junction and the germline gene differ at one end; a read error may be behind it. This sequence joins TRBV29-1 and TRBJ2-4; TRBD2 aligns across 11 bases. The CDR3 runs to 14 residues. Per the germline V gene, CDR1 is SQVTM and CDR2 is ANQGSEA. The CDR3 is CSVEWTSGQNIQDF. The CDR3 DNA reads TGCAGCGTTGAATGGACTAGCGGGCAAAACATTCAGGACTTC.